Given below is one T cell receptor (beta chain) in context. No antigen is known for it. The data derive from a study of memory CD4+ T cells and cytomegalovirus serostatus. Across the whole study: Healthy Belgian adult donors included about nine CMV-positive and 24 CMV-negative people. General study findings and limits: CD4+ memory repertoires contained about 40% of the 164 reported CMV TCRbeta sequences. A US-trained random forest predicted CMV serostatus with median AUC about 0.92.

Sequencing used immunoSEQ multiplex PCR; TCRdb keeps in-frame clones, though not all of them. The table records tens of thousands of clones, approximately 79% of them present only once. This CDR3 is built from 16 residues. Germline V gives CDR1 MNHEY, CDR2 SMNVEV (reference sequence). V was clipped by 6 bases and J by 0 bases; unmatched bases: 8. The sort gate was single viable CD3+CD4+CD8-CD45RO+ cells for memory CD4+ T cells. Serum IgG to CMV pp150, pp28, p38 and p52 defined serostatus. The V and J genes are TRBV27 and TRBJ2-1; 7 nucleotides agree with TRBD1. The clonotype was recovered from an adult in good health and CMV-seronegative. The specimen sequenced was memory CD4+ T cells from blood. The chain's CDR3 is CASRDPGQSSYNEQFF. Written as DNA, the CDR3 is TGTGCCAGCAGGGATCCGGGACAGAGCTCCTACAATGAGCAGTTCTTC.